A single TCR beta chain is shown here with its context. The data were produced by immunoSEQ multiplex PCR, yet TCRdb's version contains in-frame clones alone and is incomplete. The sample shows about 150,000 clones, 88% of them seen only once. This specimen belongs to a study of blood T cell repertoires in COVID-19. The V and J ends lost 4 bases and 7 bases, in that order; junction bases with no gene match: 7. The CDR3 has 15 residues. Per germline, CDR1 MGHDK and CDR2 SYGVNS. The rearrangement joins TRBV25-1 to TRBJ1-6, with 7 bases that match TRBD1. The sequenced material came from peripheral blood. The TCR was taken from a woman between 65 and 79 years old with acute or convalescent COVID-19. The CDR3 here is CASSADRVLNSPLHF. The CDR3 coding sequence is TGTGCCAGCAGTGCCGACAGGGTCCTCAATTCACCCCTCCACTTT.